The 9 T cell receptor beta chains below were found in one sample sequenced in a study of blood T cell repertoires in COVID-19. TCRdb's table, derived via immunoSEQ multiplex PCR, lists solely in-frame clones and lacks some. The data contain roughly 86,000 clones, about 80% of them singletons. Material for sequencing was peripheral blood. The origin of the receptors is a man in his 60s with acute or convalescent COVID-19.

This chain uses TRBV12-3 or TRBV12-4 with TRBJ1-4; 8 nucleotides agree with TRBD1. The V and J ends lost 6 bases and 8 bases, in that order; junction bases with no gene match: 5. This CDR3 is 13 amino acids long. The CDR3 loop reads CASRGQAGEKLFF. The CDR3 DNA is TGTGCCAGCAGGGGACAGGCAGGCGAAAAACTGTTTTTT.

The chain has TRBV9 and TRBJ2-5; the D gene is possibly TRBD1 (6 bases). Looked up from germline, CDR1 is SGDLS and CDR2 is YYNGEE. The CDR3 consists of 14 residues. V was clipped by 4 bases and J by 3 bases, with 13 bases between them. Here the CDR3 DNA reads TGTGCCAGCAGCCCCGGACAGAGAGAAGAGACCCAGTACTTC. Translated, it gives CASSPGQREETQYF.

The V call is TRBV6-2 or TRBV6-3, the J call TRBJ1-5; D perhaps matches TRBD1 (5 bases). Trimming pared 2 bases from V and 6 bases from J, leaving 14 bases between. CDR1 and CDR2 from the germline V gene are MNHEY and SVGEGT. The CDR3 runs 15 residues. The CDR3 DNA reads TGTGCCAGCAGTTACGTAGGGGCTGTTAGTCAGCCCCAGCATTTT. This encodes CASSYVGAVSQPQHF.

This rearrangement joins TRBV19 to TRBJ2-7; 9 nucleotides match TRBD1. V trimming: 4 bases; J trimming: 6 bases; junction bases outside the gene matches: 7. This CDR3 contains 14 residues. Per germline, CDR1 LNHDA and CDR2 SQIVND (reference sequence). For the CDR3, the DNA is TGTGCCAGTAGTAAACAGGGGGCGACTATCGAGCAGTACTTC. Residues: CASSKQGATIEQYF.

V usage is TRBV18 and J usage is TRBJ1-1; TRBD1 matches at 9 bases. The germline gives CDR1 KGHSH, CDR2 LQKENI. V shed 3 bases and J 6 bases; nucleotides not matched to a gene: 8. The CDR3 runs to 15 residues. The chain's CDR3 is CASSPPGQGSPEAFF. The CDR3, as DNA: TGTGCCAGCTCACCTCCGGGACAGGGTTCCCCTGAAGCTTTCTTT. Based on the CDR3 plus reference TRBV18 and TRBJ1-1, the full variable domain is NAGVMQNPRHLVRRRGQEARLRCSPMKGHSHVYWYRQLPEEGLKFMVYLQKENIIDESGMPKERFSAEFPKEGPSILRIQQVVRGDSAAYFCASSPPGQGSPEAFFGQGTRLTVV.

This clone was detected a few times. The chain recombines TRBV3-1 (or the pseudogene TRBV3-2) with TRBJ1-1; D may be TRBD1 (5 bases). The CDR3 contains 14 residues. Trimming removed 6 bases from V and 1 base from J, with 12 bases in between. The germline gives CDR1 LGHDT, CDR2 YNNKEL (reference sequence). CDR3 nucleotide sequence: TGTGCCAGCAGTACACAGGATTCGAACACTGAAGCTTTCTTT. The encoded protein is CASSTQDSNTEAFF.

CDR3 DNA: TGTGCCAGCAGCTTATCCGGGACTAGTAATGAGCAGTTCTTC. The encoded protein is CASSLSGTSNEQFF. This chain joins TRBV5-5 and TRBJ2-1; 8 nucleotides agree with TRBD2. The V segment lost 2 bases and the J segment 7 bases; nucleotides outside the gene matches: 5. CDR3 size: 14 residues. Germline CDR1 reads SGHKS; CDR2 reads YYEKEE (reference sequence).

The chain employs TRBV6-5 and TRBJ2-7; D perhaps matches TRBD1 (5 bases). V shed 6 bases and J shed 3 bases, with 15 bases lying between them. CDR1 is MNHEY and CDR2 is SVGAGI in the germline V gene. The CDR3 sequence is 14 residues long. Here the CDR3 reads CASSQRGGNYEQYF. In DNA, the CDR3 is TGTGCCAGCAGCCAAAGGGGCGGAAACTACGAGCAGTACTTC.

The chain is built from TRBV11-2 and TRBJ1-1; D is uncertain. Trimming removed 5 bases from V and 1 base from J, with 5 bases in between. The CDR3 runs 12 residues. Germline values: CDR1 SGHAT, CDR2 FQNNGV. DNA of the CDR3: TGTGCCAGCAGCCGGAGGAACACTGAAGCTTTCTTT. The encoded protein is CASSRRNTEAFF.